The sequence of this TCR beta chain was determined in a study of OX40 agonist ivuxolimab in advanced cancers. The study in broad terms: The costimulatory receptor OX40 (CD134) was targeted by ivuxolimab, a fully human IgG2 agonistic monoclonal antibody. Intravenous ivuxolimab was administered to patients every 2 weeks at six dose levels: 0.01, 0.1, 0.3, 1.5, 3 and 10 mg/kg. Of the 52 patients in dose escalation, around 19 had hepatocellular carcinoma, some 15 had melanoma, 9 had renal cell carcinoma and 9 had head and neck cancer. In the dose-escalation cohort, around four fifths of patients were male, and the mean age was approximately 60 years, with a range of roughly 20 to 80. Prior anti-PD-1, anti-PD-L1 or anti-CTLA-4 therapy was permitted, and 40% of dose-escalation patients had received checkpoint inhibitors. Partial responses occurred in three dose-escalation patients: two with cutaneous melanoma and one with hepatocellular carcinoma. The purpose of peripheral TCRbeta sequencing was to test whether ivuxolimab changed TCR sequence diversity and led to clonal T-cell expansion. The monotherapy dose-escalation portion (N ≈ 57 patients) of the phase I ivuxolimab trial is reported in the paper. Results and caveats for the whole study, not just this receptor: Clonal expansion of both CD4+ and CD8+ blood T cells was observed from baseline to week 6 at doses 0.1 to 3.0 mg/kg. Antigen specificity was not determined for the clonally expanded peripheral T cells. Partial responders in the 0.1-3.0 mg/kg groups had among the lowest normalized peripheral clonal expansion, especially among CD8+ T cells. Low levels of normalized T-cell clonal expansion were also seen in some patients who did not respond. After ivuxolimab, expanded clones were on average more numerous among CD8+ T cells than among CD4+ T cells.

Patients with a history of autoimmune disease or receiving systemic immunosuppression were excluded from the trial. Peripheral blood for TCR sequencing was collected from all dose cohorts at baseline, on cycle 4 day 1, and on cycle 7 day 1. The samples were taken from a phase I, first-in-human, multicenter, open-label dose-escalation trial of ivuxolimab. Adults with locally advanced or metastatic head and neck squamous cell, hepatocellular, melanoma or renal cell carcinoma were enrolled in the trial. Before TCR sequencing, CD4+ T cells and CD8+ T cells from peripheral blood were sorted into separate populations. Of note for this clone: It has no known antigen specificity. Base-call qualities are not available, and no considerably larger clone is one nucleotide away.

For sequencing of the TCRbeta CDR3 region, genomic DNA was extracted from the sorted cells. TCRbeta CDR3 regions were sequenced using the immunoSEQ Assay. Entries here come from immuneACCESS through TCRdb and include only in-frame sequences with V and J called. Some clones fail to appear in such tables; in the studies checked, an unresolved V gene covers under half of the shortfall, and the cause of the remainder is unknown. For this sample there are around 19,000 clones; about 73% appear just once. Roughly a quarter of the sample rests with the top ten. The trim is 1 base for V and 4 bases for J, with a gap of 13 bases between the germline ends. Including the terminal cysteine and phenylalanine, the CDR3 comprises 15 residues. Just the 45-base CDR3 DNA is kept, in frame starting at base 1.

This specimen consisted of CD4+ or CD8+ T cells sorted from blood, obtained in a trial of the OX40 agonist ivuxolimab. The V and J segments used are TRBV23-1 and TRBJ1-2; the D gene identity is not certain. TRBV23-1 is filed as an ORF, its function uncertain. The TCR originated in an adult with an advanced solid tumor such as melanoma, head and neck, liver or kidney cancer. The CDR3 corresponds to CASSQWRGSGYGYTF. The DNA sequence is TGCGCCAGCAGTCAATGGCGGGGATCCGGCTATGGCTACACCTTC.